This T cell receptor (beta chain) stems from a study of T cells after yellow fever vaccination (dated by TCRdb to the late 2010s). Turning to the overall study: The SMART-Seq v4 Ultra Low Input RNA kit was used to prepare libraries from fractions with low cell numbers. To track T-cell clones before and after primary and booster YFV17D yellow fever vaccination, bulk TCR alpha and beta repertoires were sequenced longitudinally. Blood was collected at multiple timepoints before and after primary and secondary immunization, and bulk PBMC replicates and cell subsets were isolated. The cohort comprised two healthy male donors, one aged 18 to 30 and one aged 30 to 40 years.

TCR cDNA was made using 5'RACE template switching, a step that added a universal primer site and unique molecular identifiers. cDNA synthesis was primed from both the TCR alpha and TCR beta constant segments. Library amplification involved two PCR steps, and the second step added sample barcodes and sequencing adapters. Sequencing of libraries was performed on Illumina HiSeq 2500 (2x100 bp) or NovaSeq (2x150 bp). In the original analysis: MIGEC handled demultiplexing of reads and collapsing into UMI consensus sequences, while MiXCR performed V(D)J alignment. Vaccine-responding clonotypes were defined with edgeR using replicate PBMC samples, requiring FDR below 0.01 and a log2 fold change above 5 up to day 15. Bulk clonotypes were assigned CD4 or CD8 identity according to which sequenced CD4 or CD8 repertoire held them at higher abundance. In TCRdb, the public reads were trimmed at Q25 with fastp and aligned with MiXCR, with productive beta chains retained. All rows with the same CDR3 protein become a single entry with the most common DNA and genes. TCRdb, not the original authors, processed these V and J calls. The sample contains approximately 300,000 distinct CDR3 sequences, around 7.3% of them found a single time. The ten most abundant clones make up about a sixth of the sample.

Paper-wide results and their limitations: A small fraction of clonotypes showed up in both the CD4 and CD8 compartments, probably as a result of convergent recombination. The study included only a couple of donors, which limits how far the findings can be generalized. The secondary T-cell response was found to be weaker but faster than the primary response, with a peak reached on day 5 rather than on day 15. After the booster, most of the clones that had expanded following primary vaccination were detected again (almost 98% of CD4 and 80% to 90% of CD8), which suggests that memory was broadly maintained. Computational filtering was needed because FACS-sorted repertoires could contain abundant contaminating clonotypes from the bulk population.

As concerns this clonotype: What antigen it recognizes has not been identified. Base qualities are not recorded, but no much larger clone differs from it by a single base.

The germline V gene (reference sequence) yields DFQATT for CDR1 and SNEGSKA for CDR2. Its CDR3 holds 13 amino acids, cysteine through phenylalanine. Left in the record is the CDR3 DNA by itself, 39 bases read in frame from the first base. Trimmed from V: 1 base; trimmed from J: 5 bases; junction bases lacking a gene match: 1. The treatment or condition tag for this specimen amounts to: live attenuated yellow fever vaccine strain. At each blood-draw timepoint, two biological replicates of bulk PBMCs were obtained. A standard Ficoll-Paque protocol was used to isolate PBMCs from peripheral blood. TriZol was used to extract RNA from bulk PBMCs, CD4 and CD8 fractions, and dextramer-positive and dextramer-negative fractions.

The source material was PBMCs, sampled 45 days after the first yellow fever vaccination. Rearrangement joined TRBV20-1 to TRBJ1-3; TRBD1 agrees with 8 junctional bases. This TCR was recovered from a man aged 18 to 29 who received the YFV17D yellow fever vaccine. The CDR3 corresponds to CSARGQGRNTIYF. The DNA sequence reads TGCAGTGCTAGAGGACAGGGGCGAAACACCATATATTTT.